This T cell receptor (beta chain) was documented in a study of blood T cell repertoires in COVID-19. The overall study: Acute and convalescent COVID-19 specimens originated in the United States, Italy and Spain.

In the authors' methods: It was from reference gene primer amplification that nucleated cell counts were estimated. Some clones are missing from TCRdb's copy, which holds only in-frame ones; the method was immunoSEQ multiplex PCR. V and J calls and clone size follow that table, whereas D and trimming were derived from the DNA. The sample consists of tens of thousands of clones, 85% to 90% of them appearing once. CDR1 WSHSY and CDR2 SAAADI come from the germline V gene. Trimming cost V 5 bases and J 4 bases; bases outside gene matches: 6. The CDR3 runs to 15 residues. The TCR originated in a man aged 45 to 65 with acute or convalescent COVID-19. V and J are TRBV10-2 and TRBJ2-5; 11 nucleotides line up with TRBD1. The material sequenced was peripheral blood. CDR3 protein: CASSLGTGGRETQYF. As DNA, the CDR3 is TGCGCCAGCAGTCTCGGGACAGGGGGTAGAGAGACCCAGTACTTC.